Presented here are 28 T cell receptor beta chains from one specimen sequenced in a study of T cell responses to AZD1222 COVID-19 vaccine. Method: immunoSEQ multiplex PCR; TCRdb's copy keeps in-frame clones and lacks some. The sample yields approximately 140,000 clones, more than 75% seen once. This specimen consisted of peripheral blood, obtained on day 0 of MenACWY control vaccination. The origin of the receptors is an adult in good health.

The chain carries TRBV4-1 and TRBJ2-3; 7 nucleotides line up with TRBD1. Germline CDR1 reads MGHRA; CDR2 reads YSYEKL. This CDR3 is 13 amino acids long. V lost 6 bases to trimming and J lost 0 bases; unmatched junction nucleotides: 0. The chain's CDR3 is CASRGQSTDTQYF. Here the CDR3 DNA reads TGCGCCAGCAGGGGACAGAGCACAGATACGCAGTATTTT.

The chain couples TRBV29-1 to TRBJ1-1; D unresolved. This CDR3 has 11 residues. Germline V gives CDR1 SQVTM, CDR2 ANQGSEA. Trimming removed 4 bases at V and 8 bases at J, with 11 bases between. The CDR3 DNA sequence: TGCAGCGTTGCTCCGACTTGGGAAGCTTTCTTT. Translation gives CSVAPTWEAFF.

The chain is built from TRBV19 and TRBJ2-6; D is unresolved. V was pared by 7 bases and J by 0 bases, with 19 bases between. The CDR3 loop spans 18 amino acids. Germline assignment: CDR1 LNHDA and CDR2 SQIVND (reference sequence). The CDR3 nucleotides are TGTGCCAGTACCCCCTTCTTTGGGCGCACCTCTGGGGCCAACGTCCTGACTTTC. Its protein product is CASTPFFGRTSGANVLTF.

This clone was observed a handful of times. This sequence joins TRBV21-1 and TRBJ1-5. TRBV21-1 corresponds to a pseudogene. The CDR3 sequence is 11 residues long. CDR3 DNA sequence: TGTGCCAGCACCCCTGAGGGCCCCCAGCATTTT. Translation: CASTPEGPQHF.

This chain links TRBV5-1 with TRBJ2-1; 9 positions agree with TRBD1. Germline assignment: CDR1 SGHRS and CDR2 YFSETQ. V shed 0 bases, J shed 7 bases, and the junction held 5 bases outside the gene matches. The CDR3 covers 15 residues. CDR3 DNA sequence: TGCGCCAGCAGCTTGGCGGGACAGGGAGGGAATGAGCAGTTCTTC. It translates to CASSLAGQGGNEQFF.

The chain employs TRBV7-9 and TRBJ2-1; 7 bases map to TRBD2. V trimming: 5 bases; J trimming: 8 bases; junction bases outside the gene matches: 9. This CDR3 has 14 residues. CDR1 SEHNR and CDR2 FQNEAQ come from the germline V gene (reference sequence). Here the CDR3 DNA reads TGTGCCAGCAGCCAGGACTGGGAGGGGCATGAGCAGTTCTTC. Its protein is CASSQDWEGHEQFF.

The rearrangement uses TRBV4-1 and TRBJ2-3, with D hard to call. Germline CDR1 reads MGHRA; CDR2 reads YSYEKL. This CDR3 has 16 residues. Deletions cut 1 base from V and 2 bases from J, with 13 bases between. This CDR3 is CASSQVGRSLTDTQYF. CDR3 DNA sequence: TGCGCCAGCAGCCAAGTTGGCAGGAGCCTCACAGATACGCAGTATTTT.

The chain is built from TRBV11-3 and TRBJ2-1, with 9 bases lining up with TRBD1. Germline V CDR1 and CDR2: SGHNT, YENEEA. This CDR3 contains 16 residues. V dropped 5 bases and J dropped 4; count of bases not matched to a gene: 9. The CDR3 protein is CASSQDGTGLYNEQFF. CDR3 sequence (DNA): TGTGCCAGCAGCCAAGACGGGACAGGGCTTTACAATGAGCAGTTCTTC.

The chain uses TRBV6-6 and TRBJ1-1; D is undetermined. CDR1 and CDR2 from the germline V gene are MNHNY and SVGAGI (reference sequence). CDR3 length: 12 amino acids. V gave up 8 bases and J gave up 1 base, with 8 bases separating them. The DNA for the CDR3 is TGTGCCAGCTTGAACGAGAACACTGAAGCTTTCTTT. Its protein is CASLNENTEAFF.

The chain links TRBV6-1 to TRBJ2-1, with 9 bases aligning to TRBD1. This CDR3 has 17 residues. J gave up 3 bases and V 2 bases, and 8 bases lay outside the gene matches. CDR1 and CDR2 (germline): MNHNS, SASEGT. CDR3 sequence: CASSERMGQGIYNEQFF. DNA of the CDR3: TGTGCCAGCAGTGAAAGGATGGGACAGGGTATCTACAATGAGCAGTTCTTC.

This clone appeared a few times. The CDR3 protein is CASSQWASTGELFF. The CDR3 region has the DNA TGCGCCAGCAGTCAATGGGCGTCCACCGGGGAGCTGTTTTTT. J is TRBJ2-2 and V is TRBV23-1; D is ambiguous. TRBV23-1 is recorded as an ORF, its role being uncertain. V lost 1 base, J lost 4 bases, and 7 bases lay in between. This CDR3 is built from 14 residues.

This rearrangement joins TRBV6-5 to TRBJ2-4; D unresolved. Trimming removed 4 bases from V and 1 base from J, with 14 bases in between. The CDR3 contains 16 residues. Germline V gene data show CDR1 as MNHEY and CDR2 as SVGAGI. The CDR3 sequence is CASSSTSPVAKNIQYF. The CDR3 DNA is TGTGCCAGCAGTTCGACCTCCCCTGTTGCCAAAAACATTCAGTACTTC.

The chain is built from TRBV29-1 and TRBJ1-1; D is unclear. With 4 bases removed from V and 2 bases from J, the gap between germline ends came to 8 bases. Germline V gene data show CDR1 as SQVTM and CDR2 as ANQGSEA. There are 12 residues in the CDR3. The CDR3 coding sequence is TGCAGCGTTGTGGGCAGTAACACTGAAGCTTTCTTT. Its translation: CSVVGSNTEAFF. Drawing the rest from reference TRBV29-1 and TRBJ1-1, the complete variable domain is SAVISQKPSRDICQRGTSLTIQCQVDSQVTMMFWYRQQPGQSLTLIATANQGSEATYESGFVIDKFPISRPNLTFSTLTVSNMSPEDSSIYLCSVVGSNTEAFFGQGTRLTVV.

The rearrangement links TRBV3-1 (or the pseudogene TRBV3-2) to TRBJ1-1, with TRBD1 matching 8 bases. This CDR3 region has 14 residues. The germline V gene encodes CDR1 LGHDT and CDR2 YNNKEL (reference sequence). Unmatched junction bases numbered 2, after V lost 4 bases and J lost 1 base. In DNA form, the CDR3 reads TGTGCCAGCAGCCCAGGGGGCGGGAACACTGAAGCTTTCTTT. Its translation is CASSPGGGNTEAFF.

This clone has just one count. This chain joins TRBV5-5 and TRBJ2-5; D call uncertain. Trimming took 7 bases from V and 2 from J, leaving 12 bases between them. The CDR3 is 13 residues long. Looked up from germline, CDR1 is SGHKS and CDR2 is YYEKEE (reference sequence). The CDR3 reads CASHIAMQETQYF. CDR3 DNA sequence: TGTGCCAGCCATATCGCTATGCAAGAGACCCAGTACTTC.

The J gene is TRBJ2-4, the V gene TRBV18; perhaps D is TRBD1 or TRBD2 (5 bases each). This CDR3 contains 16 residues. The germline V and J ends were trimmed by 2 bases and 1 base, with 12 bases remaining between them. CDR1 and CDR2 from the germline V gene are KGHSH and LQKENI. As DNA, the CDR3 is TGTGCCAGCTCACCAGTGGGGGAACGGGCCAAAAACATTCAGTACTTC. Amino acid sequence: CASSPVGERAKNIQYF.

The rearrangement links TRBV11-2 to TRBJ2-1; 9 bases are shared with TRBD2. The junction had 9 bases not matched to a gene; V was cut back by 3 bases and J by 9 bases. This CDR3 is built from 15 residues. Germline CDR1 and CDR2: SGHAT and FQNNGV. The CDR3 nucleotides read TGTGCCAGCAGCTTGGGGCTAGCGGGGAGCCTTGAGCAGTTCTTC. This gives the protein CASSLGLAGSLEQFF.

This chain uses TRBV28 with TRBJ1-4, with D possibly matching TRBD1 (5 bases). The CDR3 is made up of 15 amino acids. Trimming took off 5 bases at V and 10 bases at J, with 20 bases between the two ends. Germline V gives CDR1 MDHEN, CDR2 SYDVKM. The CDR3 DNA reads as TGTGCCAGCAGTCCATCGGGCACCGGGACCGGAAAACTGTTTTTT. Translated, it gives CASSPSGTGTGKLFF.

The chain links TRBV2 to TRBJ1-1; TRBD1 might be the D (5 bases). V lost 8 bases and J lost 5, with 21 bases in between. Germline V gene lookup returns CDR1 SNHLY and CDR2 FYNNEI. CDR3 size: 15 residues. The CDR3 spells CASGGRDSRRTEAFF. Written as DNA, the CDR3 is TGTGCCAGCGGGGGGAGAGACAGCCGAAGGACTGAAGCTTTCTTT.

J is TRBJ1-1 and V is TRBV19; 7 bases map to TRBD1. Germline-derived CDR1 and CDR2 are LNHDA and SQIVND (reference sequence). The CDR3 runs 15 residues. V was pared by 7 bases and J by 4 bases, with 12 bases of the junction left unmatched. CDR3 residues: CASTPDRVRTTEAFF. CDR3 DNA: TGTGCCAGTACGCCTGACAGGGTGAGGACCACTGAAGCTTTCTTT.

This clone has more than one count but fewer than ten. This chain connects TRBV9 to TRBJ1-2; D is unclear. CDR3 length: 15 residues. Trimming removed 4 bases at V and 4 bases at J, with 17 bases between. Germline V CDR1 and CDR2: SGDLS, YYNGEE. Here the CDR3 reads CASSPWTASVYGYTF. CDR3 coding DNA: TGTGCCAGCAGCCCTTGGACGGCCTCAGTCTATGGCTACACCTTC.

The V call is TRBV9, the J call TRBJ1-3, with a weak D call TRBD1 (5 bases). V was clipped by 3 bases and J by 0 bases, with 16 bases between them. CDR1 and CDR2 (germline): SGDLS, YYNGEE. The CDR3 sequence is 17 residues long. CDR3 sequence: CASSGPPGRISGNTIYF. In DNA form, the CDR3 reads TGTGCCAGCAGCGGGCCCCCAGGGAGAATCTCTGGAAACACCATATATTTT.

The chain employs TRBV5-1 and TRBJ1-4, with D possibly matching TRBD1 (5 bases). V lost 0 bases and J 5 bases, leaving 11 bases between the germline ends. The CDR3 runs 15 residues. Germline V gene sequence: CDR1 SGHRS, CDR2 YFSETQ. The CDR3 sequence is CASSLAGGENEKLFF. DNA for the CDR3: TGCGCCAGCAGCTTGGCCGGGGGGGAAAATGAAAAACTGTTTTTT. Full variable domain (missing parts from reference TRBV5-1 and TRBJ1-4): KAGVTQTPRYLIKTRGQQVTLSCSPISGHRSVSWYQQTPGQGLQFLFEYFSETQRNKGNFPGRFSGRQFSNSRSEMNVSTLELGDSALYLCASSLAGGENEKLFFGSGTQLSVL.

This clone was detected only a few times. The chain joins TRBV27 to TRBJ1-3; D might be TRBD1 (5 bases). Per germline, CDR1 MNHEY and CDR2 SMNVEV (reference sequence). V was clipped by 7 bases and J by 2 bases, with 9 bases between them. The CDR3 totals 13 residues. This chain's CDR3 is CASKSGTGNTIYF. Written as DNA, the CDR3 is TGTGCCAGCAAGTCAGGGACTGGAAACACCATATATTTT.

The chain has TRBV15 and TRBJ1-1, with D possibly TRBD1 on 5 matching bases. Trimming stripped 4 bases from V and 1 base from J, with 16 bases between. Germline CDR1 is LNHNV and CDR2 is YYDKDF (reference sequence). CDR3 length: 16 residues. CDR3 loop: CATSTGMGVANTEAFF. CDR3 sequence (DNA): TGTGCCACCAGCACCGGGATGGGGGTAGCGAACACTGAAGCTTTCTTT.

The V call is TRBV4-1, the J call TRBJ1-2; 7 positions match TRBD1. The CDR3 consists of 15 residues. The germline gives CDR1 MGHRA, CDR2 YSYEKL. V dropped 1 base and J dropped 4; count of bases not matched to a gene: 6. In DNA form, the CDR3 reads TGCGCCAGCAGCCAAGGGGGACAGACCGTCTATGGCTACACCTTC. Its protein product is CASSQGGQTVYGYTF.

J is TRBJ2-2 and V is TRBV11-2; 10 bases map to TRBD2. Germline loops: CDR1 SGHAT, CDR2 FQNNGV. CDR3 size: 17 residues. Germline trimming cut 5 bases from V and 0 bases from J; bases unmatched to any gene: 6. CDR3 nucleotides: TGTGCCAGCAGCCCCCTCAGCGGGGGGGCGAACACCGGGGAGCTGTTTTTT. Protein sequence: CASSPLSGGANTGELFF.

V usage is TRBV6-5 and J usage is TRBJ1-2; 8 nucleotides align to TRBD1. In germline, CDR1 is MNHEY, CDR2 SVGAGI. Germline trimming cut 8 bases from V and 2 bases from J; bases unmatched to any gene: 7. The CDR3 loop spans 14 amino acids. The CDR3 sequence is CASRRTGINYGYTF. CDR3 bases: TGTGCCAGCCGACGGACAGGGATAAACTATGGCTACACCTTC.